The 29 T cell receptor beta chains below were found in one sample sequenced in a study of cytomegalovirus exposure and HLA in healthy donors. This PCR relied on a set of 60 Vbeta primers and 13 Jbeta primers. Profiled with immunoSEQ multiplex PCR; TCRdb holds only in-frame clones, not every one. The data hold approximately 100,000 clones, with about two thirds observed a single time. The specimen sequenced was PBMCs. The source is a female donor in good health and CMV-seronegative.

The CDR3 bases are TGTGCCTGGAGGATTGGGGCAGTCAGGAACACTGAAGCTTTCTTT. It yields the protein CAWRIGAVRNTEAFF. The V call is TRBV30, the J call TRBJ1-1, with a weak D call TRBD1 (5 bases). Trimming removed 3 bases from V and 1 base from J, with 15 bases in between. The CDR3 runs 15 residues. Germline V gene data show CDR1 as GTSNPN and CDR2 as SVGIG (reference sequence).

This clone was observed a handful of times. This chain connects TRBV10-3 to TRBJ1-5, with 12 nucleotides matching TRBD1. The germline gives CDR1 ENHRY, CDR2 SYGVKD. The V gene end was trimmed by 10 bases and the J gene end by 3 bases; junction bases not matched to a gene: 4. The length of the CDR3 is 14 residues. Here the CDR3 DNA reads TGTGCCAGCAGGGGACAGGGGGCCAATCAGCCCCAGCATTTT. Translated: CASRGQGANQPQHF.

The gene calls are TRBV6-5 and TRBJ1-5, with D unresolved. The CDR3 runs to 13 residues. The germline V gene encodes CDR1 MNHEY and CDR2 SVGAGI. V was cut by 2 bases and J by 7 bases, with 9 bases left in between. The CDR3 coding sequence is TGTGCCAGCAGTTACGGATCACAGCAGCCCCAGCATTTT. Its protein is CASSYGSQQPQHF.

In this sample, this clone turned up once. The rearrangement links TRBV27 to TRBJ2-3, with D unresolved. CDR3 length equals 11 residues. V was shortened by 5 bases and J by 3 bases, with 3 bases between the two germline ends. Germline CDR1 and CDR2: MNHEY and SMNVEV (reference sequence). In DNA form, the CDR3 reads TGTGCCAGCAGTACAACAGATACGCAGTATTTT. Encoded protein: CASSTTDTQYF.

The chain joins TRBV9 to TRBJ1-6; weak D call: TRBD1 (5 bases). The germline gives CDR1 SGDLS, CDR2 YYNGEE. This CDR3 comprises 15 residues. The V and J ends lost 0 bases and 4 bases respectively, with 8 bases between them. The CDR3 region is CASSVEQAYNSPLHF. CDR3 bases: TGTGCCAGCAGCGTAGAACAGGCTTATAATTCACCCCTCCACTTT.

CDR3 protein: CASSSSGNSNQPQHF. CDR3 sequence (DNA): TGTGCCAGCAGCTCTTCGGGGAATAGCAATCAGCCCCAGCATTTT. J is TRBJ1-5 and V is TRBV6-6; D remains unclear. Trimming removed 6 bases from V and 0 bases from J, with 12 bases in between. The CDR3 consists of 15 residues. Germline CDR1 and CDR2: MNHNY and SVGAGI (reference sequence).

This clone was found a few times. The genes are TRBV9 and TRBJ2-2; D is uncertain. Germline V gene sequence: CDR1 SGDLS, CDR2 YYNGEE. The CDR3 contains 14 residues. V lost 0 bases to trimming and J lost 6 bases, with 9 bases between them. CDR3 in amino acids: CASSVATHPGELFF. The CDR3 DNA sequence: TGTGCCAGCAGCGTAGCTACCCACCCCGGGGAGCTGTTTTTT. Full variable domain (outside the CDR3, taken from reference TRBV9 and TRBJ2-2): DSGVTQTPKHLITATGQRVTLRCSPRSGDLSVYWYQQSLDQGLQFLIQYYNGEERAKGNILERFSAQQFPDLHSELNLSSLELGDSALYFCASSVATHPGELFFGEGSRLTVL.

Details on this clone: A read error may account for a junction end that differs from germline. The V gene is TRBV2, the J gene TRBJ1-5; D might be TRBD1 (6 bases). Germline CDR1 SNHLY, CDR2 FYNNEI. The CDR3 sequence is 14 residues long. CDR3 in amino acids: CASSEVDSIQPQHF. As DNA, the CDR3 is TGTGCCAGCAGTGAAGTGGACAGCATTCAGCCCCAGCATTTT. The entire variable domain, with the rest obtained from reference TRBV2 and TRBJ1-5, is as follows: EPEVTQTPSHQVTQMGQEVILRCVPISNHLYFYWYRQILGQKVEFLVSFYNNEISEKSEIFDDQFSVERPDGSNFTLKIRSTKLEDSAMYFCASSEVDSIQPQHFGDGTRLSIL.

Note on this clone: Other nucleotide sequences in the sample specify the same CDR3. The genes are TRBV7-2 and TRBJ2-7, with 14 bases fitting TRBD2. The CDR3 spans 16 residues. Germline V gives CDR1 SGHTA, CDR2 FQGNSA. Trimming cost V 1 base and J 4 bases; bases outside gene matches: 3. The CDR3 loop is CASSLEGTSGSYEQYF. The DNA for the CDR3 is TGTGCCAGCAGCTTAGAAGGGACTAGCGGGAGTTACGAGCAGTACTTC.

The chain carries TRBV29-1 and TRBJ2-1; weak D call: TRBD2 (5 bases). V lost 6 bases to trimming and J lost 0 bases, with 27 bases between them. The CDR3 contains 19 residues. CDR1 and CDR2 (germline): SQVTM, ANQGSEA. The CDR3 DNA reads TGCAGCGTGAAGCGGTGGGAGAGGACTCATGGACTCTCCTACAATGAGCAGTTCTTC. This sequence encodes CSVKRWERTHGLSYNEQFF.

The rearrangement uses TRBV7-9 and TRBJ1-5; tentatively, D is TRBD1 (5 bases). Between the trimmed V and J ends, which lost 4 bases and 5 bases, there was a span of 18 bases. This CDR3 contains 16 residues. CDR1 and CDR2 from the germline V gene are SEHNR and FQNEAQ (reference sequence). CDR3 nucleotides: TGTGCCAGCAGCTGTCGACGGGACGGGGGATATCAGCCCCAGCATTTT. Residues: CASSCRRDGGYQPQHF.

The V call is TRBV18, the J call TRBJ1-1, with 7 bases matching TRBD1. V dropped 2 bases and J dropped 1; count of bases not matched to a gene: 4. Germline assignment: CDR1 KGHSH and CDR2 LQKENI. CDR3 length: 15 amino acids. The CDR3, as DNA: TGTGCCAGCTCACCATACGGGACAGCGAACACTGAAGCTTTCTTT. This gives the protein CASSPYGTANTEAFF.

The chain carries TRBV19 and TRBJ2-1; 11 bases are shared with TRBD2. The CDR3 extends over 17 amino acids. Trimming removed 3 bases from V and 7 bases from J; junction bases left unmatched: 11. In germline, CDR1 is LNHDA, CDR2 SQIVND (reference sequence). In nucleotides, the CDR3 is TGTGCCAGTAGTATCCGTAGCGGGAGGGCCCGAGGGAATGAGCAGTTCTTC. Protein product: CASSIRSGRARGNEQFF.

This chain connects TRBV30 to TRBJ2-4, with D perhaps TRBD2 (6 bases). The CDR3 loop spans 15 amino acids. The V end was cut by 0 bases, the J end by 2 bases, with 11 bases between. Germline values: CDR1 GTSNPN, CDR2 SVGIG (reference sequence). Here the CDR3 reads CAWSVPGRTKNIQYF. The CDR3 DNA reads as TGTGCCTGGAGTGTTCCAGGGAGGACCAAAAACATTCAGTACTTC.

V gene TRBV6-6 combines with J gene TRBJ2-1; tentative D call: TRBD2 (5 bases). The CDR3 extends over 14 amino acids. Germline V gene sequence: CDR1 MNHNY, CDR2 SVGAGI (reference sequence). V lost 6 bases, J lost 7 bases, and 16 bases lay in between. Here the CDR3 reads CASSPLGSGNEQFF. In DNA, the CDR3 is TGTGCCAGCAGCCCACTGGGATCGGGGAATGAGCAGTTCTTC.

The rearrangement joins TRBV7-6 to TRBJ2-7, with TRBD1 matching over 10 bases. This CDR3 is built from 14 residues. V trimming: 5 bases; J trimming: 5 bases; junction bases outside the gene matches: 6. CDR1 is SGHVS and CDR2 is FNYEAQ in the germline V gene. The CDR3 sequence is CASSPGQGSHEQYF. CDR3 sequence (DNA): TGTGCCAGCAGCCCGGGACAGGGGTCCCACGAGCAGTACTTC.

The count of this clone is one. The chain links TRBV27 to TRBJ2-1, with 11 nucleotides matching TRBD2. The germline V gene has CDR1 MNHEY and CDR2 SMNVEV (reference sequence). The CDR3 covers 19 residues. V lost 5 bases, J lost 2 bases, and 14 bases stayed unmatched. The CDR3 coding sequence is TGTGCCAGCAGTAGGATGCTGGATAGCGGGAGGGCGGCCTACAATGAGCAGTTCTTC. Protein sequence: CASSRMLDSGRAAYNEQFF.

This clone was seen once. V is TRBV18 and J is TRBJ2-5; TRBD2 agrees at 10 bases. Trimming at V came to 4 bases and at J to 2 bases, leaving 10 bases not matched to a gene. The germline gives CDR1 KGHSH, CDR2 LQKENI. The CDR3 contains 17 residues. The CDR3: CASSLSAGGVGQETQYF. In DNA form, the CDR3 reads TGTGCCAGCTCACTCTCAGCGGGAGGGGTCGGGCAAGAGACCCAGTACTTC.

The CDR3: CASSLAGTGGLVSNEKLFF. As DNA, the CDR3 is TGTGCCAGCAGCTTAGCTGGGACAGGGGGGCTTGTGTCTAATGAAAAACTGTTTTTT. V and J are TRBV7-8 and TRBJ1-4, with TRBD1 matching 11 bases. V trimming: 0 bases; J trimming: 3 bases; junction bases outside the gene matches: 9. Germline loops: CDR1 SGHVS, CDR2 FQNEAQ. The CDR3 extends over 19 amino acids.

The table lists this clone with a few counts. V usage is TRBV5-1 and J usage is TRBJ1-1; 8 nucleotides line up with TRBD1. The germline gives CDR1 SGHRS, CDR2 YFSETQ. The CDR3 totals 15 residues. V trimming: 2 bases; J trimming: 1 base; junction bases outside the gene matches: 4. The CDR3 sequence is CASSFRQGRNTEAFF. CDR3 in DNA: TGCGCCAGCAGCTTTCGACAGGGGAGGAACACTGAAGCTTTCTTT.

This clone was seen a single time. J is TRBJ1-2 and V is TRBV2; D remains ambiguous. The CDR3 consists of 14 residues. Germline values: CDR1 SNHLY, CDR2 FYNNEI. Trimming removed 6 bases from V and 3 bases from J, with 14 bases in between. The CDR3 nucleotides read TGTGCCAGCAGACAGCTCGGGGTTGACTATGGCTACACCTTC. This translates into CASRQLGVDYGYTF.

The chain is built from TRBV18 and TRBJ2-7, with 7 bases fitting TRBD1. Germline CDR1 is KGHSH and CDR2 is LQKENI. The V gene end was trimmed by 2 bases and the J gene end by 0 bases; junction bases not matched to a gene: 7. The CDR3 extends over 16 amino acids. CDR3 region: CASSPLGQPTSYEQYF. In nucleotides, the CDR3 is TGTGCCAGCTCACCATTGGGACAGCCTACCTCCTACGAGCAGTACTTC.

The chain couples TRBV14 to TRBJ2-7, with TRBD2 identical over 11 bases. The germline V gene has CDR1 SGHDN and CDR2 FVKESK. Unmatched junction bases numbered 10, after V lost 0 bases and J lost 3 bases. The CDR3 loop spans 18 amino acids. CDR3 DNA: TGTGCCAGCAGCCAAGATCGACGAGGGACTAGCGGAGGCTACGAGCAGTACTTC. Its translation: CASSQDRRGTSGGYEQYF.

The chain uses TRBV15 and TRBJ2-7, with 8 bases fitting TRBD1. Losses at the gene ends were 1 base for V and 4 bases for J; bases not matched to a gene: 6. The germline V gene encodes CDR1 LNHNV and CDR2 YYDKDF (reference sequence). The CDR3 runs to 15 residues. CDR3 DNA sequence: TGTGCCACCAGCAGAGGGACAGGGACGATGTACGAGCAGTACTTC. Residues: CATSRGTGTMYEQYF.

The CDR3 region is CASSPIAGGYNEQFF. The CDR3 region has the DNA TGTGCCAGTAGTCCAATAGCGGGAGGGTACAATGAGCAGTTCTTC. The rearrangement joins TRBV19 to TRBJ2-1; 11 bases agree with TRBD2. The CDR3 extends over 15 amino acids. The trim removed 5 bases at V and 4 bases at J, leaving 4 bases unmatched. Germline lookup yields CDR1 LNHDA and CDR2 SQIVND (reference sequence).

V usage is TRBV27 and J usage is TRBJ1-5; D is uncertain. Per germline, CDR1 MNHEY and CDR2 SMNVEV (reference sequence). The length of the CDR3 is 14 residues. Trimming pared 7 bases from V and 4 bases from J, leaving 14 bases between. CDR3 bases: TGTGCCAGCACGGGGAGGGATCTTAATCAGCCCCAGCATTTT. This gives the protein CASTGRDLNQPQHF.

This clone occurred a few times. The chain carries TRBV28 and TRBJ2-3, with D possibly TRBD2 on 5 matching bases. This CDR3 comprises 11 residues. V dropped 11 bases and J dropped 5 bases, with 11 bases sitting between them. CDR1 is MDHEN and CDR2 is SYDVKM in the germline V gene. The CDR3 nucleotides are TGTGCCTCGGAGGCAGAAGATACGCAGTATTTT. Translating gives CASEAEDTQYF.

The J gene is TRBJ2-1, the V gene TRBV29-1; TRBD2 aligns across 8 bases. The CDR3 contains 14 residues. Per germline, CDR1 SQVTM and CDR2 ANQGSEA. The V segment lost 6 bases and the J segment 9 bases; nucleotides outside the gene matches: 13. The CDR3 reads CSVETGTSVGEQFF. The CDR3, as DNA: TGCAGCGTGGAGACCGGGACTAGTGTTGGTGAGCAGTTCTTC.

The chain combines TRBV7-9 with TRBJ1-1, with 7 bases that match TRBD1. With 1 base clipped from V and 3 bases from J, the junction kept 5 bases outside the gene matches. CDR3 length: 15 amino acids. Germline CDR1 is SEHNR and CDR2 is FQNEAQ (reference sequence). The CDR3 sequence is CASSLGGQADTEAFF. The CDR3 DNA sequence: TGTGCCAGCAGCTTAGGAGGACAGGCGGACACTGAAGCTTTCTTT.